The T cell receptor (beta chain) described here comes from a study of early T cells in non-severe SARS-CoV-2 infection. Across the study: The sequenced material was bulk RNA from unsorted whole blood, and its chains were unpaired.

This clonotype was detected a few times. Its specificity is not known. Overall study findings and caveats: Matching with VDJdb favored anti-spike CD8 responses (missing private and CD4 specificities).

Tagging with unique molecular identifiers was applied to individual cDNA molecules. TCRdb used MiXCR to reprocess the 5' RACE reads, holding one entry per CDR3 protein. The table includes just under 65,000 distinct CDR3 sequences, approximately 10% detected once. The germline V and J ends were trimmed by 0 bases and 1 base, with 7 bases remaining between them. Germline loops: CDR1 SGHDN, CDR2 FVKESK. The CDR3 has 14 amino acids. This TCR came from an adult who was a healthcare worker with PCR-confirmed SARS-CoV-2 infection or an uninfected control (not recorded which). Sample: whole blood, taken at baseline. This chain uses TRBV14 with TRBJ2-7; D gene ambiguous. CDR3 sequence (DNA): TGTGCCAGCAGCCAAGATTTGCTTTCCTACGAGCAGTACTTC. Translating it yields CASSQDLLSYEQYF.